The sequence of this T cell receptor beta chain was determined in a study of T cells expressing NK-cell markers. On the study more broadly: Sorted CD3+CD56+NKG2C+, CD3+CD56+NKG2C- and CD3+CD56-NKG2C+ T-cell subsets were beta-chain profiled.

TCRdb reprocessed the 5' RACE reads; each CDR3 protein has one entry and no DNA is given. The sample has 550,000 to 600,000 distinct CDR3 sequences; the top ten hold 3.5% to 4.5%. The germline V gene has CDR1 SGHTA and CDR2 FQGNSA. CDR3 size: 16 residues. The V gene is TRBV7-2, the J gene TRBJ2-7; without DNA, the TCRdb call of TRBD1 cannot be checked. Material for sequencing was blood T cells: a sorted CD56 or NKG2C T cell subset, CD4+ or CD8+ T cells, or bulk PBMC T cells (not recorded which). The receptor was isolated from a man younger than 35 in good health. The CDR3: CASSRGGKALSYEQYF.